This TCR beta chain was captured in a study of blood T cell repertoires in COVID-19. About the study: PBMCs, B-cell-depleted T cells, or T cells provided the cDNA or gDNA that made up the material.

Repertoires were generated with immunoSEQ multiplex PCR, while TCRdb's copy carries only in-frame clones and drops some. The repertoire holds about 210,000 clones, with 80% as singletons. Per germline, CDR1 MNHEY and CDR2 SMNVEV (reference sequence). V shed 5 bases, J shed 7 bases, and the junction held 11 bases outside the gene matches. The CDR3 is made up of 15 amino acids. Cohorts were assigned according to the clinical history that participants reported. This clonotype was obtained from a young man with acute COVID-19. The chain links TRBV27 to TRBJ2-1; 7 nucleotides align to TRBD2. Sequencing used PBMCs or T cells enriched from blood (not recorded which). CDR3 region: CASSPWEGLKNEQFF. The CDR3 coding sequence is TGTGCCAGCAGTCCGTGGGAGGGGTTGAAGAATGAGCAGTTCTTC.